Here is one T cell receptor beta chain with its context. Its antigen is unidentified. The CDR3 covers 14 residues. The germline CDR1 and CDR2 sequences are SEHNR and FQNEAQ (reference sequence). This entry belongs to a study of CXCR3-negative and CXCR3-positive naive CD8 T cells. Through 5' RACE with UMI labels, the TRB cDNA libraries were prepared. TCRdb re-called the 5' RACE reads; every CDR3 protein appears as one record, without DNA. The sample table includes 85,000 to 130,000 distinct CDR3 sequences. Study-wide results and limits: Researchers reported similar TRBV-TRBJ usage in naive CXCR3-negative and CXCR3-positive cells, though memory differed. The TRB CDR3s that CXCR3-positive naive cells carried were more hydrophobic than those of CXCR3-negative naive cells.

The receptor comes from a human donor in good health. Some clones in this sample may be carry-over from other donors' samples. The chain employs TRBV7-9 and TRBJ2-3; checking the TCRdb D call of TRBD1 is not possible without DNA. The sequenced sample consisted of naive CXCR3+ CD8+ T cells from blood. Subset reported: CD45RO-CCR7+CD27+CD95- naive CD8+ T cells expressing CXCR3 (TNR3+). This CDR3 is CASRSQGGTDTQYF.